This T cell receptor (beta chain) was recorded in a study of regulatory T cells in long-lasting Graves disease (dated by TCRdb to about 2021). In terms of the full investigation: To count as having persistent Graves' disease, a patient had to have received antithyroid drug treatment for over 5 years with TSH receptor autoantibodies remaining persistently positive. Patients with persistent Graves' disease were compared with patients with newly diagnosed Graves' disease using TCR sequencing and RNA sequencing of peripheral blood. The study was conducted in China and was registered as a clinical trial. A total of about 33 samples underwent TCR sequencing, from about 13 patients with persistent Graves' disease and 20 or so patients with newly diagnosed Graves' disease. Antithyroid drugs had been taken for ten to twelve years on average by persistent Graves' disease patients in the clinical cohort. What the study reported, not specific to this receptor: As a limitation, the authors acknowledged that the small sample size may reduce accuracy. Sequencing and analysis were limited to the TCR beta chain. Patients with persistent disease shared more public clonotypes (around 2,700) than newly diagnosed patients did (approximately 990). Preferential use of TRBV28, TRBJ1-2 and TRBJ2-5 was observed in persistent disease, whereas TRBV20-1 and TRBJ2-1 were favored in newly diagnosed disease. Persistent Graves' disease patients showed lower TCR Shannon entropy and fewer highly expanded clones than newly diagnosed patients, suggesting clonal expansion. Because the primary lesion, thyroid tissue, could not be accessed, the study looked at peripheral blood alone.

As regards this clonotype: No cognate antigen has been identified for it. Base qualities are not provided; no much larger clone lies one nucleotide away.

This specimen's time point label, per the study, means: persistent/refractory GD, antithyroid drugs over 5 years with positive TRAb. For both TCR sequencing and RNA sequencing, RNA was extracted from PBMCs in TRIzol. The diagnosis of Graves' disease followed American Thyroid Association guidelines. Patients were recruited from an endocrinology department in Xi'an, China. From each patient, 7.5 to 9.5 milliliters of peripheral blood was collected into an EDTA anticoagulant tube. Ficoll Paque Plus density gradient separation was used to isolate PBMCs, and no further T cell sorting was done. An Agilent 2100 Bioanalyzer and agarose gel were used to assess RNA quality, and a NanoDrop 2000 was used to measure RNA concentration. Receptor amplification or capture employed multiplex PCR. The run used an Illumina HiSeq 4000. TCR beta libraries were built with iRepertoire HTBI primers and Arm-PCR amplification of CDR3 regions. Before sequencing, the PCR products went through gel purification. On the authors' methods: Gene usage analysis of CDR3 amino acid clonotypes relied on the approximately 60 TRBV and over 13 TRBJ segments identified across samples. COPE and FqMerger were used to merge the filtered high-quality paired reads into contigs. BLAST was used to align contigs to IMGT TRBV, TRBD and TRBJ reference genes, with CDR3 defined following IMGT. Any clonotype with a frequency above 0.1% was classified as a highly expanded clone. Shannon entropy served as the measure of repertoire diversity, while the Gini coefficient captured V-J evenness. A clonotype was considered public if more than one individual shared it. TCRdb took the public reads, trimmed them with fastp at Q25, ran MiXCR for clone calling and kept in-frame beta chains. One record per CDR3 amino acid sequence lists the most common genes and DNA. The V and J calls were not made by the authors but by TCRdb's processing. In this sample the table shows approximately 360,000 distinct CDR3 sequences, less than 30% of which occur a single time. The ten most abundant clones make up about 27% of the sample.

CDR1 SGHTA and CDR2 FQGNSA were looked up in the germline V gene. V lost 1 base and J lost 5 bases; the stretch between them is 12 bases long. The CDR3 starts with the cysteine, ends with the phenylalanine, and has 14 residues. Only the CDR3 portion is preserved as DNA: 42 bases, with reading frame beginning at the first base. Recombination linked TRBV7-2 to TRBJ2-7; no D gene can be assigned with confidence. The clonotype comes from a woman aged 40 to 55 with Graves disease. Donor details come from another sample of the same person, matched by shared clones. The sequencing used peripheral blood mononuclear cells (PBMCs), collected when the disease was refractory, from a patient treated with antithyroid drugs. The DNA sequence reads TGTGCCAGCAGCTTAGGGTCTGGGTTTAACGAGCAGTACTTC. This yields the protein CASSLGSGFNEQYF.